The next 30 T cell receptor beta chains were all read from a single sample in a study of response to subunit inactivated influenza vaccine. TCRdb processed the RT-PCR reads anew with MiXCR; each CDR3 protein has one entry. The sample includes 500,000 to 600,000 distinct CDR3 sequences, 13% of them seen just once. The material sequenced was PBMCs from blood, taken roughly 46 days after vaccination. All receptors come from a man aged 45-60 years who received an inactivated influenza vaccine.

The V and J genes are TRBV20-1 and TRBJ2-3; 8 nucleotides align to TRBD1. The trim removed 6 bases at V and 4 bases at J, leaving 27 bases unmatched. CDR3 length equals 20 residues. Germline V gene lookup returns CDR1 DFQATT and CDR2 SNEGSKA (reference sequence). The CDR3 protein is CSAAIWTGLLTPSRADTQYF. The CDR3 region has the DNA TGCAGTGCCGCTATCTGGACAGGGCTTTTGACCCCTAGCCGAGCAGATACGCAGTATTTT.

The chain joins TRBV5-5 to TRBJ2-7, with 8 bases fitting TRBD1. CDR1 is SGHKS, CDR2 YYEKEE, per germline (reference sequence). Germline trimming cut 0 bases from V and 2 bases from J; bases unmatched to any gene: 4. This CDR3 has 15 residues. CDR3 loop: CASSLVDRVTYEQYF. For the CDR3, the DNA is TGTGCCAGCAGCTTGGTGGACAGGGTCACCTACGAGCAGTACTTC.

This clonotype came up a few times. The chain combines TRBV10-3 with TRBJ2-7, with 8 bases aligning to TRBD1. The trim removed 3 bases at V and 3 bases at J, leaving 1 base unmatched. The CDR3 extends over 13 amino acids. CDR1 ENHRY and CDR2 SYGVKD come from the germline V gene. Written as DNA, the CDR3 is TGTGCCATCAGTGAAGGGACAGGCTACGAGCAGTACTTC. Amino acid sequence: CAISEGTGYEQYF.

This chain joins TRBV6-2 or TRBV6-3 and TRBJ2-1, with D perhaps being TRBD1 or TRBD2 (5 bases each). The CDR3 is 12 amino acids. The V gene lost 0 bases and the J gene lost 12 bases, with 9 bases spanning the gap. Germline CDR1 reads MNHEY; CDR2 reads SVGEGT. CDR3 protein: CASSYSEGMQFF. The CDR3 nucleotides are TGTGCCAGCAGTTACTCCGAGGGGATGCAGTTCTTC.

This clonotype was detected a few times. A junction boundary mismatches the germline segment, possibly from a read error. The genes are TRBV6-2 or TRBV6-3 and TRBJ2-5; D is ambiguous. CDR1 MNHEY and CDR2 SVGEGT come from the germline V gene. This CDR3 spans 15 amino acids. The CDR3 sequence is CAISPAFPDQATQYF. Here the CDR3 DNA reads TGTGCCATCTCACCAGCCTTTCCGGACCAAGCGACCCAGTACTTC.

This clonotype was seen a handful of times. The rearrangement links TRBV9 to TRBJ2-7, with D perhaps matching TRBD2 (6 bases). The germline V and J ends were trimmed by 3 bases and 2 bases, with 12 bases remaining between them. In germline, CDR1 is SGDLS, CDR2 YYNGEE. The CDR3 contains 14 residues. In nucleotides, the CDR3 is TGTGCCAGCAGCGAAGGGACTCTTGCCTACGAGCAGTACTTC. This encodes CASSEGTLAYEQYF.

This clonotype was seen only a few times. The chain joins TRBV7-2 to TRBJ2-5; no firm D call. Trimming cost V 5 bases and J 2 bases, with 21 bases left between them. Germline V gene sequence: CDR1 SGHTA, CDR2 FQGNSA. This CDR3 region has 17 residues. The CDR3 region is CASSETLLRTTQETQYF. CDR3 in DNA: TGTGCCAGCAGCGAAACCCTGCTACGGACGACACAAGAGACCCAGTACTTC.

Ten or more counts support this clonotype. The chain recombines TRBV20-1 with TRBJ1-1; D gene unclear. The CDR3 is 12 residues long. Trimming pared 5 bases from V and 3 bases from J, leaving 10 bases between. Germline-derived CDR1 and CDR2 are DFQATT and SNEGSKA (reference sequence). In DNA, the CDR3 is TGCAGTGCTGGGCCGGGGTACACTGAAGCTTTCTTT. It codes for CSAGPGYTEAFF.

The V gene is TRBV4-3, the J gene TRBJ2-7, with D perhaps assigned TRBD1 or TRBD2 (6 bases each). Germline V CDR1 and CDR2: LGHNA, YSLEER. This CDR3 comprises 14 residues. The V end was cut by 4 bases, the J end by 7 bases, with 17 bases between. DNA of the CDR3: TGCGCCAGCAGCCGACAGGTGCTTCGGGGGGAGCAGTACTTC. This sequence encodes CASSRQVLRGEQYF.

The chain links TRBV20-1 to TRBJ1-1, with D hard to call. Trimming pared 3 bases from V and 3 bases from J, leaving 11 bases between. The CDR3 contains 13 residues. Germline-derived CDR1 and CDR2 are DFQATT and SNEGSKA (reference sequence). CDR3 sequence: CSARSGDHTEAFF. CDR3 DNA: TGCAGTGCTAGGTCCGGGGATCACACTGAAGCTTTCTTT.

The chain employs TRBV7-6 and TRBJ2-5; D tentatively reads TRBD1 or TRBD2 (5 bases each). CDR3 length: 13 residues. Between the trimmed V and J ends, which lost 5 bases and 5 bases, there was a span of 12 bases. The V gene's germline CDR1 is SGHVS and CDR2 FNYEAQ. The CDR3 DNA reads TGTGCCAGCAGCAAGCAGGGCGGGGAGACCCAGTACTTC. It yields the protein CASSKQGGETQYF.

This clonotype has only a few counts. This chain links TRBV7-2 with TRBJ2-7; 8 nucleotides line up with TRBD2. The V gene end was trimmed by 1 base and the J gene end by 3 bases; junction bases not matched to a gene: 5. CDR1 is SGHTA and CDR2 is FQGNSA in the germline V gene. The CDR3 has 15 amino acids. The CDR3 DNA follows: TGTGCCAGCAGCTTAGTCCGGGAGGGCCGCTACGAGCAGTACTTC. Translating gives CASSLVREGRYEQYF. The full variable domain, rest sourced from reference TRBV7-2 and TRBJ2-7, is GAGVSQSPSNKVTEKGKDVELRCDPISGHTALYWYRQSLGQGLEFLIYFQGNSAPDKSGLPSDRFSAERTGGSVSTLTIQRTQQEDSAVYLCASSLVREGRYEQYFGPGTRLTVT.

This clonotype was observed a few times. V usage is TRBV7-9 and J usage is TRBJ1-2; TRBD1 aligns across 8 bases. Germline V lookup: CDR1 SEHNR, CDR2 FQNEAQ (reference sequence). The CDR3 spans 16 residues. V dropped 4 bases and J dropped 2; count of bases not matched to a gene: 9. The CDR3 sequence: CASSSSGQGLNYGYTF. In DNA, the CDR3 is TGTGCCAGCAGCTCGAGCGGACAGGGTCTGAACTATGGCTACACCTTC.

The chain carries TRBV18 and TRBJ2-7, with 8 positions matching TRBD1. V was pared by 5 bases and J by 1 base, with 7 bases of the junction left unmatched. The germline V gene encodes CDR1 KGHSH and CDR2 LQKENI. The CDR3 is 15 residues long. The CDR3 is CASSAVRTGSYEQYF. The CDR3 nucleotides read TGTGCCAGCTCAGCGGTCAGGACAGGGTCCTACGAGCAGTACTTC. Looking up the rest from reference TRBV18 and TRBJ2-7 gives the full variable domain: NAGVMQNPRHLVRRRGQEARLRCSPMKGHSHVYWYRQLPEEGLKFMVYLQKENIIDESGMPKERFSAEFPKEGPSILRIQQVVRGDSAAYFCASSAVRTGSYEQYFGPGTRLTVT.

This clonotype was observed a handful of times. The rearrangement uses TRBV12-3 or TRBV12-4 and TRBJ1-2; 8 bases are a match to TRBD1. The CDR3 has 16 amino acids. The trim removed 3 bases at V and 3 bases at J, leaving 9 bases unmatched. For the CDR3, the DNA is TGTGCCAGCAGTTTCAGCGACAGGGGCCTGCACTATGGCTACACCTTC. Its translation is CASSFSDRGLHYGYTF.

The gene calls are TRBV20-1 and TRBJ1-1, with D maybe TRBD1 (6 bases). The CDR3 spans 13 residues. In germline, CDR1 is DFQATT, CDR2 SNEGSKA (reference sequence). The V end was cut by 6 bases, the J end by 2 bases, with 13 bases between. CDR3 in amino acids: CSARGGINTEAFF. DNA of the CDR3: TGCAGTGCCAGGGGAGGGATTAACACTGAAGCTTTCTTT.

This clonotype was detected a few times. The chain links TRBV24-1 to TRBJ2-5, with a possible D match to TRBD1 (6 bases). Germline assignment: CDR1 KGHDR and CDR2 SFDVKD. The CDR3 is 16 residues long. Trimming removed 4 bases at V and 5 bases at J, with 19 bases between. The CDR3: CATSDPLTDRSETQYF. The DNA of the CDR3 is TGTGCCACCAGTGACCCCCTAACTGACAGGTCGGAGACCCAGTACTTC.

This chain links TRBV4-2 with TRBJ2-1, with TRBD2 matching over 10 bases. Germline V gene data show CDR1 as LGHNA and CDR2 as YNFKEQ. The CDR3 is made up of 16 amino acids. V shed 4 bases, J shed 2 bases, and the junction held 5 bases outside the gene matches. Here the CDR3 DNA reads TGTGCCAGCAGCCGGACTAGCGGTGTCACCTACAATGAGCAGTTCTTC. Residues: CASSRTSGVTYNEQFF.

This clonotype appeared many times. This rearrangement joins TRBV20-1 to TRBJ2-3; 10 bases line up with TRBD2. The V gene end was trimmed by 3 bases and the J gene end by 5 bases; junction bases not matched to a gene: 11. The germline gives CDR1 DFQATT, CDR2 SNEGSKA (reference sequence). The CDR3 sequence is 16 residues long. The CDR3 here is CSARSNSGRRGDTQYF. CDR3 bases: TGCAGTGCTAGGAGTAATAGCGGGAGGCGGGGAGATACGCAGTATTTT.

The chain carries TRBV20-1 and TRBJ1-5, with TRBD1 matching over 8 bases. Germline V lookup: CDR1 DFQATT, CDR2 SNEGSKA (reference sequence). After removal of 6 bases from V and 0 bases from J, the junction contained 4 bases not matched to a gene. The CDR3 sequence is 14 residues long. The CDR3 bases are TGCAGTGCACGGACAGGGTTTAGCAATCAGCCCCAGCATTTT. The encoded protein is CSARTGFSNQPQHF.

This clonotype turned up a few times. V gene TRBV7-9 combines with J gene TRBJ2-5; TRBD1 might be the D (7 bases). This CDR3 region has 14 residues. Germline V gene sequence: CDR1 SEHNR, CDR2 FQNEAQ (reference sequence). Trimming cost V 4 bases and J 5 bases, with 14 bases left between them. CDR3 DNA sequence: TGTGCCAGCAGCTCGACCGCAGGGGGGGAGACCCAGTACTTC. This encodes CASSSTAGGETQYF.

The sample holds many counts of this clonotype. The chain employs TRBV6-1 and TRBJ1-2; D call uncertain. Per the germline V gene, CDR1 is MNHNS and CDR2 is SASEGT. The germline V and J ends were trimmed by 2 bases and 2 bases, with 12 bases remaining between them. The CDR3 has 15 residues. CDR3 sequence: CASSESAVSNYGYTF. CDR3 bases: TGTGCCAGCAGTGAATCGGCTGTCTCAAACTATGGCTACACCTTC.

This clonotype was found a few times. V gene TRBV7-9 combines with J gene TRBJ2-1; maybe TRBD2 (5 bases). Per germline, CDR1 SEHNR and CDR2 FQNEAQ (reference sequence). V was clipped by 5 bases and J by 8 bases, with 22 bases between them. The CDR3 spans 16 residues. This chain's CDR3 is CASSQRGETAGHEQFF. The CDR3 DNA follows: TGTGCCAGCAGCCAACGGGGAGAGACTGCGGGTCATGAGCAGTTCTTC.

The rearrangement joins TRBV14 to TRBJ2-3; D is unclear. Germline V CDR1 and CDR2: SGHDN, FVKESK. Trimming cost V 2 bases and J 1 base, with 4 bases left between them. The CDR3 has 13 residues. CDR3 nucleotides: TGTGCCAGCAGCCAATGGCGCACAGATACGCAGTATTTT. Translation gives CASSQWRTDTQYF.

V and J are TRBV6-1 and TRBJ2-5; 8 bases align to TRBD1. The CDR3 runs 15 residues. V gave up 1 base and J gave up 7 bases; unmatched junction bases: 8. Germline values: CDR1 MNHNS, CDR2 SASEGT. CDR3 nucleotides: TGTGCCAGCAGTGAAGGGACAGGGATGCGAGGGACCCAGTACTTC. Its translation: CASSEGTGMRGTQYF.

The V and J genes are TRBV11-2 and TRBJ1-1; D possibly corresponds to TRBD1 (5 bases). Trimming took 6 bases from V and 1 from J, leaving 18 bases between them. CDR1 is SGHAT, CDR2 FQNNGV, per germline. The CDR3 runs 16 residues. Here the CDR3 reads CASRYQVGGRNTEAFF. CDR3 in DNA: TGTGCCAGCAGATACCAGGTTGGGGGACGGAACACTGAAGCTTTCTTT.

The gene calls are TRBV12-3 or TRBV12-4 and TRBJ2-1, with D uncertain. With 2 bases removed from V and 9 bases from J, the gap between germline ends came to 14 bases. The CDR3 consists of 14 residues. The CDR3 sequence is CASSLKELGGEQFF. CDR3 coding DNA: TGTGCCAGCAGTTTAAAGGAGCTCGGCGGTGAGCAGTTCTTC.

V is TRBV4-3 and J is TRBJ2-5, with 9 nucleotides matching TRBD1. This CDR3 is built from 16 residues. Germline loops: CDR1 LGHNA, CDR2 YSLEER. V lost 0 bases to trimming and J lost 5 bases; unmatched junction nucleotides: 7. The CDR3 sequence is CASSQDYRGRGETQYF. The CDR3 DNA is TGCGCCAGCAGCCAAGATTACAGGGGGCGCGGGGAGACCCAGTACTTC.

The V gene is TRBV5-1, the J gene TRBJ1-3; TRBD1 is a possible D gene (5 bases). The CDR3 contains 14 residues. The germline gives CDR1 SGHRS, CDR2 YFSETQ. V gave up 4 bases and J gave up 2 bases, with 10 bases separating them. The DNA of the CDR3 is TGCGCCAGCAGCGCGTCAGGGACTGGAAACACCATATATTTT. Translated, it gives CASSASGTGNTIYF.

This clonotype was seen more than once but under ten times. The CDR3 sequence is CASIQGHFNYGYTF. The CDR3 DNA sequence: TGTGCCAGCATTCAGGGTCACTTTAACTATGGCTACACCTTC. The V and J genes are TRBV28 and TRBJ1-2; possible D gene TRBD1, 5 bases. V was pared by 7 bases and J by 1 base, with 13 bases between. Germline loops: CDR1 MDHEN, CDR2 SYDVKM. CDR3 length: 14 amino acids.